This record concerns one T cell receptor beta chain sequence. This specimen belongs to a study of human T cells and chemical hapten exposure. Whole-study context: Patients, predominantly female, presented with alopecia areata, totalis or universalis.

Time point specified: patch test 2, 6 weeks after DPC sensitization. Sample treatment: therapeutic diphenylcyclopropenone sensitization with weekly scalp DPC. Donors, patients with alopecia ranging from 18 to 70 years old and judged suitable for DPC, provided samples. Via MiXCR, TCRdb re-called the RACE reads, giving one row per CDR3 protein. The sample contains around 99,000 distinct CDR3 sequences, roughly 10% of which appear only once. The starting material was whole blood, obtained in connection with sensitization to the hapten diphenylcyclopropenone (DPC). This TCR was sampled from a middle-aged woman with alopecia areata. Some clones in this sample may be carry-over from other donors' samples.

The chain's CDR3 is CASSSLPSPLHF. The CDR3, as DNA: TGTGCCAGCAGCTCCCTCCCTTCACCCCTCCACTTT. The rearrangement joins TRBV5-6 to TRBJ1-6; D gene uncertain. The CDR3 is 12 residues long. Germline lookup yields CDR1 SGHDT and CDR2 YYEEEE. With 3 bases removed from V and 9 bases from J, the gap between germline ends came to 7 bases.